The entry below gives a single T cell receptor (beta chain) sequence along with its context. Trimming took 5 bases from V and 2 from J, leaving 11 bases between them. CDR1 is SGHTA, CDR2 FQGNSA, per germline. This CDR3 is built from 14 residues. Libraries were prepared by immunoSEQ multiplex PCR; TCRdb keeps only in-frame clonotypes and omits some of them. The sample includes about 120,000 clones, approximately 92% seen only once; the top ten take around 0.57%. Systemic immunosuppression or autoimmune disease history was grounds to exclude patients. The data derive from a study of OX40 agonist ivuxolimab in advanced cancers.

The gene calls are TRBV7-2 and TRBJ2-3, with TRBD1 as a possible D gene (6 bases). The sequence was collected from an adult with an advanced solid tumor such as melanoma, head and neck, liver or kidney cancer. The sample in question was CD4+ or CD8+ T cells sorted from blood, obtained in a trial of the OX40 agonist ivuxolimab. CDR3 nucleotide sequence: TGTGCCAGCAGCCCCGGACAGATCACAGATACGCAGTATTTT. It translates to CASSPGQITDTQYF.